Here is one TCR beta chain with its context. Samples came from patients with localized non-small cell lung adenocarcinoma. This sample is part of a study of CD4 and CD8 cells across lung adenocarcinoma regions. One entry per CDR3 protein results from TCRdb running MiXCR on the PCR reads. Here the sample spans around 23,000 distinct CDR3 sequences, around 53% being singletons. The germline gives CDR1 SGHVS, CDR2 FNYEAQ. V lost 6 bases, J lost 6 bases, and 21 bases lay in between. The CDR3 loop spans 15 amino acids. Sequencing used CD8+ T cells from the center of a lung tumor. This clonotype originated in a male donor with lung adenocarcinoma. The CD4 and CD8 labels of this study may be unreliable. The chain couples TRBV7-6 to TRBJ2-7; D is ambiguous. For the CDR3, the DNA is TGTGCCAGCAGTTTAAACCCCGACGGTCTTCCCGAGCAGTACTTC. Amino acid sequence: CASSLNPDGLPEQYF.